This T cell receptor (beta chain) emerged from a study of blood T cell repertoires in COVID-19. On the study more broadly: Sites in the United States, Italy and Spain provided acute and convalescent COVID-19 samples. In each case, the material was cDNA or gDNA derived from T cells, B-cell-depleted T cells, or PBMCs.

The V gene's germline CDR1 is LNHDA and CDR2 SQIVND (reference sequence). The CDR3 extends over 14 amino acids. Deletions cut 4 bases from V and 1 base from J, with 10 bases between. Methods used by the authors: Amplified reference gene primers provided the basis for estimating nucleated cell counts. Sequenced by immunoSEQ multiplex PCR; TCRdb stores in-frame clones only, minus some. V, J and clone size reflect that table, while D and trimming were determined from the DNA. The sample shows 200,000 to 250,000 clones, about 88% of them seen only once. The TCR comes from a woman between 50 and 59 years old with COVID-19, enrolled during active disease. The J gene is TRBJ1-2, the V gene TRBV19; tentative D call: TRBD1 (6 bases). Sequenced sample: peripheral blood. CDR3 amino acids: CASSTDSFNYGYTF. In DNA, the CDR3 is TGTGCCAGTAGTACGGACAGTTTTAACTATGGCTACACCTTC.